Presented here are 8 T cell receptor beta chains from one specimen sequenced in a study of T cell responses to AZD1222 COVID-19 vaccine. The repertoire was sequenced with immunoSEQ multiplex PCR; TCRdb's copy has only in-frame clones and lacks some. The table includes about 120,000 clones, approximately 88% detected once. The specimen comprised peripheral blood, sampled on day 0 of AZD1222 vaccination. All receptors derive from an adult in good health.

The V call is TRBV6-1, the J call TRBJ1-5, with D possibly TRBD1 on 5 matching bases. The CDR3 spans 15 residues. Germline CDR1 reads MNHNS; CDR2 reads SASEGT. V shed 2 bases and J shed 7 bases, with 15 bases lying between them. The CDR3 spells CASSEKSGVGQPQHF. Here the CDR3 DNA reads TGTGCCAGCAGTGAAAAATCGGGGGTAGGGCAGCCCCAGCATTTT.

The genes are TRBV7-8 and TRBJ2-3; 14 nucleotides agree with TRBD2. With 6 bases clipped from V and 7 bases from J, the junction kept 3 bases outside the gene matches. CDR3 size: 14 residues. The germline gives CDR1 SGHVS, CDR2 FQNEAQ. CDR3 protein: CASRTSGGVNTQYF. The CDR3 DNA reads as TGTGCCAGCAGGACTAGCGGGGGGGTTAATACGCAGTATTTT.

The chain recombines TRBV7-6 with TRBJ2-5; D possibly corresponds to TRBD1 (5 bases). Germline V gene sequence: CDR1 SGHVS, CDR2 FNYEAQ. This CDR3 comprises 15 residues. V gave up 4 bases and J gave up 5 bases, with 17 bases separating them. The CDR3 coding sequence is TGTGCCAGCAGCTCAGACAGTCTCTCGAGGGAGACCCAGTACTTC. Translated: CASSSDSLSRETQYF.

The chain carries TRBV23-1 and TRBJ1-1, with D possibly being TRBD1 (5 bases). TRBV23-1 is treated as an ORF (open reading frame) with a function not yet certain. Trimming left V 3 bases short and J 0 bases short, with 11 bases between. This CDR3 region has 15 residues. CDR3 bases: TGCGCCAGCAGTCAGAGGGGTAGGTTGAACACTGAAGCTTTCTTT. Its protein product is CASSQRGRLNTEAFF.

The CDR3 is CASSGGELAARGEQFF. The CDR3 nucleotides are TGTGCCAGCAGTGGGGGGGAACTAGCGGCCCGGGGAGAGCAGTTCTTC. The V gene is TRBV9, the J gene TRBJ2-1; 8 nucleotides agree with TRBD2. This CDR3 contains 16 residues. CDR1 and CDR2 (germline): SGDLS, YYNGEE. V lost 5 bases to trimming and J lost 10 bases; unmatched junction nucleotides: 17.

This clone was detected a few times. The chain has TRBV11-1 and TRBJ2-3; D gene uncertain. Looked up from germline, CDR1 is SGHAT and CDR2 is FQDESV (reference sequence). CDR3 length equals 12 residues. V gave up 6 bases and J gave up 6 bases, with 10 bases separating them. For the CDR3, the DNA is TGTGCCAGCAGAGCTTGGGCTGATACGCAGTATTTT. Amino acids: CASRAWADTQYF.

The gene calls are TRBV9 and TRBJ2-1; TRBD1 agrees at 12 bases. The CDR3 is made up of 16 amino acids. Trimming at V came to 4 bases and at J to 7 bases, leaving 9 bases not matched to a gene. Germline V gene data show CDR1 as SGDLS and CDR2 as YYNGEE. CDR3 DNA sequence: TGTGCCAGCAGCCCCCGGGACAGGGGGCTGGTAAATGAGCAGTTCTTC. It specifies CASSPRDRGLVNEQFF.

J is TRBJ1-6 and V is TRBV24-1; tentative D call: TRBD1 (6 bases). The length of the CDR3 is 13 residues. Germline CDR1 is KGHDR and CDR2 is SFDVKD. V was cut by 8 bases and J by 7 bases, with 11 bases left in between. The CDR3 nucleotides are TGTGCCACCACGGGACATTTCAATTCACCCCTCCACTTT. It yields the protein CATTGHFNSPLHF.